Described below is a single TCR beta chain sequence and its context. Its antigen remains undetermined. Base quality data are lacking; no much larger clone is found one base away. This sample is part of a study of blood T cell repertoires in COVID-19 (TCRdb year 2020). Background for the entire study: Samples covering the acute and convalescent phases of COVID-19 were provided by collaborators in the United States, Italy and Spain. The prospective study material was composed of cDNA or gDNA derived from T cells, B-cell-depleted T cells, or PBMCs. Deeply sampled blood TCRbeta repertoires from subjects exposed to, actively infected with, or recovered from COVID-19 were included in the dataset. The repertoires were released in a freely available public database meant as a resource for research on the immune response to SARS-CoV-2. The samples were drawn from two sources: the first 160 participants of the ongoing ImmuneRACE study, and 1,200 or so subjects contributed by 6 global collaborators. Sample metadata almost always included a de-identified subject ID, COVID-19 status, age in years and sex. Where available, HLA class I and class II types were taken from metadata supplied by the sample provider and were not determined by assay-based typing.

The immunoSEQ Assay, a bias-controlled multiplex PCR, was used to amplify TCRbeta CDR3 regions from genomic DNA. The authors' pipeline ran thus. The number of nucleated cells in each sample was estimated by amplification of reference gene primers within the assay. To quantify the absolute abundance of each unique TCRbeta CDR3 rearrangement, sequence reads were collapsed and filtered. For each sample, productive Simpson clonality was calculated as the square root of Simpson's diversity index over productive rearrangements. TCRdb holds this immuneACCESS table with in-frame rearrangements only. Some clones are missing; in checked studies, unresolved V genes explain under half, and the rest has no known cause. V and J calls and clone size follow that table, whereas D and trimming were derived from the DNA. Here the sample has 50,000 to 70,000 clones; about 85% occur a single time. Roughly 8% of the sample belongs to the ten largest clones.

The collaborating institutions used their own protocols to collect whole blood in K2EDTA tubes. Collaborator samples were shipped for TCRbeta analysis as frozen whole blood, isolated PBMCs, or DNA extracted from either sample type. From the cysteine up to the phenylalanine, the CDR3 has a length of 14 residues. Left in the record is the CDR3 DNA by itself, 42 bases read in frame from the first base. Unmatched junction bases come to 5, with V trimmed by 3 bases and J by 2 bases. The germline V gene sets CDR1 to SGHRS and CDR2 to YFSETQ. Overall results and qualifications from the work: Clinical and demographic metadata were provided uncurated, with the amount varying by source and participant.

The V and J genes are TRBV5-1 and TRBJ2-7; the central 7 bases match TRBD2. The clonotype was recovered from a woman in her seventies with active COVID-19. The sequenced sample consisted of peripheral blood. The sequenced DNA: TGCGCCAGCAGCTCCATGGGGGGGACCTACGAGCAGTACTTC. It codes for CASSSMGGTYEQYF.